This T cell receptor (beta chain) was found in a study of blood T cell repertoires in COVID-19. On the study more broadly: Samples taken during acute and convalescent COVID-19 were collected in the United States, Italy and Spain.

How the authors handled the data: The assay estimated nucleated cells by amplifying reference gene primers. The assay was immunoSEQ multiplex PCR, and TCRdb's table has in-frame clones only and misses some. That table furnishes V, J and clone size, whereas the DNA furnished D and trimming. The table includes about 14,000 clones, under 90% detected once. Germline lookup yields CDR1 SGHTA and CDR2 FQGNSA. The V end lost 5 bases, the J end lost 3 bases, and 13 bases lay between the germline ends. The CDR3 has 15 amino acids. The receptor was derived from a woman in her fifties or sixties with acute or convalescent COVID-19. V and J are TRBV7-2 and TRBJ1-4; D call uncertain. The material sequenced was peripheral blood. CDR3 bases: TGTGCCAGCAGCCGGCGACTCGAGGCTAATGAAAAACTGTTTTTT. Amino acid sequence: CASSRRLEANEKLFF.